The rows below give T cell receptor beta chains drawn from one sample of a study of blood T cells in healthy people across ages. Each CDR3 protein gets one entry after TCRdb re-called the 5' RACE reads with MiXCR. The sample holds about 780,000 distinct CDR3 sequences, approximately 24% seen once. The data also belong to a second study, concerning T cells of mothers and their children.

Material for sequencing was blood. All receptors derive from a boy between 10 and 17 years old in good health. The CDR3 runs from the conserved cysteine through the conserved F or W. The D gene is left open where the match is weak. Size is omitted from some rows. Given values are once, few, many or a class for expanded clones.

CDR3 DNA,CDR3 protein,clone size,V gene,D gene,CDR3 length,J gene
TGTGCCAGCAGCTTAAAGGCCATCCCCACTGAAGCTTTCTTT,CASSLKAIPTEAFF,-,TRBV7-8,-,14,TRBJ1-1
TGTGCCAGCAGCCAAGTTTTGGGGAGCTACGAGCAGTACTTC,CASSQVLGSYEQYF,-,TRBV3-1,-,14,TRBJ2-7
TGCGCCAGCAGCGGTCCCGGGTCGGGGACTCTGAAGAGCGTGACCCAGTACTTC,CASSGPGSGTLKSVTQYF,few,TRBV5-1,-,18,TRBJ2-5
TGTGCCAGCAGCTTATCTGCCTACGAGCAGTACTTC,CASSLSAYEQYF,many,TRBV7-2,-,12,TRBJ2-7
TGTGCCAGCAGCTTAGGAGGGGGGCACTACGAGCAGTACTTC,CASSLGGGHYEQYF,-,TRBV7-3,-,14,TRBJ2-7
TGCAGCGCCGGACAGGGGACCTACGAGCAGTACTTC,CSAGQGTYEQYF,few,TRBV29-1,TRBD1,12,TRBJ2-7
TGTGCCAGCAGCCAGGGCGGGGTTGAGCAGTTCTTC,CASSQGGVEQFF,many,TRBV7-6,-,12,TRBJ2-1
TGTGCCAGCACCAGGGGGCGGATCACGAACACTGAAGCTTTCTTT,CASTRGRITNTEAFF,few,TRBV2,TRBD1,15,TRBJ1-1
TGTGCCAGCAGTTACTCGAATACCGACAGACACAATCAGCCCCAGCATTTT,CASSYSNTDRHNQPQHF,-,TRBV6-2/TRBV6-3,-,17,TRBJ1-5
TGTGCCAGCAGCTTAGACCGGGGGCGAGAAGAGACCCAGTACTTC,CASSLDRGREETQYF,-,TRBV11-2,-,15,TRBJ2-5
TGTGCCAGCAGTTACAAAGGCAGGGGACTCTCCCATTACACTGAAGCTTTCTTT,CASSYKGRGLSHYTEAFF,few,TRBV6-2/TRBV6-3,-,18,TRBJ1-1
TGTGCCAGCAGTGCTACAGGGGCCAATTCCTACGAGCAGTACTTC,CASSATGANSYEQYF,-,TRBV2,TRBD1,15,TRBJ2-7
TGTGCCAGCAGCCTACTCACAGGTGGTGGAACCTACGAGCAGTACTTC,CASSLLTGGGTYEQYF,-,TRBV5-6,-,16,TRBJ2-7
TGTGCCAGCAGGGCGTGGGACATTCAGTACTTC,CASRAWDIQYF,-,TRBV12-3/TRBV12-4,-,11,TRBJ2-4
TGTGCCAGCAGCCAATCGGCAGCGTCCTACGAGCAGTACTTC,CASSQSAASYEQYF,-,TRBV3-1,-,14,TRBJ2-7
TGCAGTGCTAGAGGAGAGGGGGAGTATGGCTACACCTTC,CSARGEGEYGYTF,few,TRBV20-1,-,13,TRBJ1-2